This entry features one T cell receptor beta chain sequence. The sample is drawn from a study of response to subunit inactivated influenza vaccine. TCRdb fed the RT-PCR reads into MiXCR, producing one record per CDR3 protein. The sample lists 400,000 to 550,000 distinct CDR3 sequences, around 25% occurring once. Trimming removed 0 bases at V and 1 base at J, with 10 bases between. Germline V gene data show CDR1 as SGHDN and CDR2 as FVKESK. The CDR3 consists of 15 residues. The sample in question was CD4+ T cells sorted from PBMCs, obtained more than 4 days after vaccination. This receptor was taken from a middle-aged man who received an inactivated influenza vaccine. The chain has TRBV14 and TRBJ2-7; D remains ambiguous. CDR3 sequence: CASSQDRAVSYEQYF. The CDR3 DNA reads TGTGCCAGCAGCCAAGATCGGGCAGTGTCCTACGAGCAGTACTTC. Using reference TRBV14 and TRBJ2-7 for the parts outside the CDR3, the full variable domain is EAGVTQFPSHSVIEKGQTVTLRCDPISGHDNLYWYRRVMGKEIKFLLHFVKESKQDESGMPNNRFLAERTGGTYSTLKVQPAELEDSGVYFCASSQDRAVSYEQYFGPGTRLTVT.